Presented here are 32 T cell receptor beta chains from one specimen sequenced in a study of blood T cell repertoires in COVID-19. TCRdb's table, derived via immunoSEQ multiplex PCR, lists solely in-frame clones and lacks some. The data show about 200,000 clones, 85% seen once. Input material: peripheral blood. The receptors were sampled from an elderly woman with acute or convalescent COVID-19.

The chain carries TRBV3-1 (or the pseudogene TRBV3-2) and TRBJ2-4; a possible D gene is TRBD2 (6 bases). Germline V CDR1 and CDR2: LGHDT, YNNKEL (reference sequence). V was cut by 4 bases and J by 11 bases, with 15 bases left in between. The CDR3 spans 13 residues. CDR3 nucleotide sequence: TGTGCCAGCAGCCTCTTGTCGCCGGGGGTTCAGTACTTC. Protein: CASSLLSPGVQYF.

The V and J genes are TRBV2 and TRBJ2-5, with 8 nucleotides matching TRBD1. This CDR3 has 13 residues. The trim removed 6 bases at V and 4 bases at J, leaving 4 bases unmatched. Germline CDR1 SNHLY, CDR2 FYNNEI. In DNA, the CDR3 is TGTGCCAGCAGGCGTGGACAGGGAGAGACCCAGTACTTC. Translated: CASRRGQGETQYF.

This sequence joins TRBV30 and TRBJ1-3, with D hard to call. The CDR3 spans 12 residues. V was trimmed by 0 bases and J by 3 bases, leaving 3 bases between them. CDR1 GTSNPN and CDR2 SVGIG come from the germline V gene (reference sequence). CDR3 region: CAWSVLGNTIYF. The CDR3 DNA sequence: TGTGCCTGGAGTGTACTTGGAAACACCATATATTTT. The whole variable domain, filled in from reference TRBV30 and TRBJ1-3, reads SQTIHQWPATLVQPVGSPLSLECTVEGTSNPNLYWYRQAAGRGLQLLFYSVGIGQISSEVPQNLSASRPQDRQFILSSKKLLLSDSGFYLCAWSVLGNTIYFGEGSWLTVV.

The chain carries TRBV4-3 and TRBJ1-5, with D possibly matching TRBD1 (6 bases). Germline V gene sequence: CDR1 LGHNA, CDR2 YSLEER. Trimming removed 4 bases at V and 5 bases at J, with 18 bases between. The CDR3 covers 16 residues. The CDR3 bases are TGCGCCAGCAGCCGAAAAAGGGGGGGGCGGGATCAGCCCCAGCATTTT. Its translation: CASSRKRGGRDQPQHF.

The chain uses TRBV4-3 and TRBJ2-7; TRBD1 aligns across 8 bases. The CDR3 is 16 amino acids. The junction had 6 bases not matched to a gene; V was cut back by 1 base and J by 1 base. Per germline, CDR1 LGHNA and CDR2 YSLEER. The CDR3 DNA follows: TGCGCCAGCAGCCAAGGCGGAGGGACAGGATCCTACGAGCAGTACTTC. As protein: CASSQGGGTGSYEQYF.

A single count supports this clone. The chain is built from TRBV6-2 or TRBV6-3 and TRBJ1-3, with TRBD1 identical over 8 bases. J gave up 3 bases and V 2 bases, and 0 bases lay outside the gene matches. The CDR3 sequence is 14 residues long. Looked up from germline, CDR1 is MNHEY and CDR2 is SVGEGT. CDR3 in DNA: TGTGCCAGCAGTTACGGGACAGGTGGAAACACCATATATTTT. It is translated as CASSYGTGGNTIYF.

The chain employs TRBV30 and TRBJ1-2; TRBD1 might be the D (6 bases). Trimming left V 3 bases short and J 8 bases short, with 16 bases between. Germline V CDR1 and CDR2: GTSNPN, SVGIG (reference sequence). The CDR3 extends over 13 amino acids. The CDR3 DNA is TGTGCCTGGAGCCAGGGGCTTTCTCGGGGCTACACCTTC. This sequence encodes CAWSQGLSRGYTF.

The CDR3 loop is CAIRQDVYTEAFF. The DNA for the CDR3 is TGTGCCATCAGGCAGGATGTCTACACTGAAGCTTTCTTT. The genes are TRBV10-3 and TRBJ1-1; no clear D. The CDR3 runs to 13 residues. Trimming shortened V by 6 bases and J by 3 bases, and 11 bases separated the two germline ends. CDR1 is ENHRY, CDR2 SYGVKD, per germline.

The V gene is TRBV7-2, the J gene TRBJ2-3; tentatively, D is TRBD2 (6 bases). Trimming cost V 5 bases and J 3 bases, with 15 bases left between them. This CDR3 contains 15 residues. Per germline, CDR1 SGHTA and CDR2 FQGNSA. The CDR3 region is CASSPQRAGTDTQYF. The CDR3, as DNA: TGTGCCAGCAGCCCCCAGAGGGCGGGAACAGATACGCAGTATTTT.

CDR3 sequence reads: CASSFPGQGYTDTQYF. CDR3 in DNA: TGTGCCAGCAGCTTCCCGGGACAGGGGTACACAGATACGCAGTATTTT. The V call is TRBV28, the J call TRBJ2-3, with 10 bases identical to TRBD1. Germline-derived CDR1 and CDR2 are MDHEN and SYDVKM. With 6 bases clipped from V and 2 bases from J, the junction kept 8 bases outside the gene matches. The CDR3 sequence is 16 residues long.

This clone was detected once. This chain connects TRBV28 to TRBJ1-6; D may be TRBD1 (6 bases). V was trimmed by 3 bases and J by 8 bases, leaving 14 bases between them. CDR3 length: 15 amino acids. CDR1 is MDHEN, CDR2 SYDVKM, per germline. Here the CDR3 reads CASSFIRGADSPLHF. Here the CDR3 DNA reads TGTGCCAGCAGTTTCATCAGGGGCGCAGATTCACCCCTCCACTTT.

This clone was recorded only once. The gene calls are TRBV11-2 and TRBJ1-3; tentative D call: TRBD1 (5 bases). The V end lost 4 bases, the J end lost 0 bases, and 7 bases lay between the germline ends. The V gene's germline CDR1 is SGHAT and CDR2 FQNNGV. This CDR3 spans 14 amino acids. The CDR3 DNA sequence: TGTGCCAGCAGCTCGACAGTCTCTGGAAACACCATATATTTT. Translation gives CASSSTVSGNTIYF.

CDR3: CASSLRGGVTNTGELFF. For the CDR3, the DNA is TGTGCCAGCAGTTTGCGAGGGGGGGTTACGAACACCGGGGAGCTGTTTTTT. V gene TRBV2 combines with J gene TRBJ2-2; D is possibly TRBD2 (7 bases). CDR1 and CDR2 (germline): SNHLY, FYNNEI. Trimming pared 5 bases from V and 0 bases from J, leaving 16 bases between. CDR3 length equals 17 residues.

The V and J genes are TRBV30 and TRBJ2-7; D may be TRBD2 (5 bases). V dropped 6 bases and J dropped 0 bases, with 12 bases sitting between them. This CDR3 spans 13 amino acids. From germline, CDR1 is GTSNPN and CDR2 SVGIG (reference sequence). CDR3 amino acids: CACLGESSYEQYF. The CDR3 nucleotides are TGTGCCTGCCTCGGGGAGAGCTCCTACGAGCAGTACTTC.

This clone was seen only a few times. V gene TRBV9 combines with J gene TRBJ2-2; 7 bases agree with TRBD1. V dropped 1 base and J dropped 6; count of bases not matched to a gene: 6. The CDR3 spans 15 residues. The germline CDR1 and CDR2 sequences are SGDLS and YYNGEE. The CDR3 DNA reads as TGTGCCAGCAGCGTATGGGACAGCTTCCCCGGGGAGCTGTTTTTT. Translating gives CASSVWDSFPGELFF.

The rearrangement uses TRBV2 and TRBJ1-5; 7 positions agree with TRBD1. CDR3 length: 17 amino acids. The germline gives CDR1 SNHLY, CDR2 FYNNEI. Trimming removed 4 bases from V and 0 bases from J; junction bases left unmatched: 9. DNA of the CDR3: TGTGCCAGCAGTGTGGGACAGACGATATATAGCAATCAGCCCCAGCATTTT. Amino acid sequence: CASSVGQTIYSNQPQHF.

The gene calls are TRBV5-1 and TRBJ2-3; 12 bases map to TRBD2. Germline CDR1 reads SGHRS; CDR2 reads YFSETQ. J lost 3 bases, V lost 5 bases, and 10 bases had no gene match. The CDR3 extends over 17 amino acids. The CDR3 loop reads CASRTRTSGDGTDTQYF. The DNA of the CDR3 is TGCGCCAGCAGAACACGGACTAGCGGGGATGGAACAGATACGCAGTATTTT.

J is TRBJ1-1 and V is TRBV18; TRBD1 aligns across 8 bases. The junction had 9 bases not matched to a gene; V was cut back by 7 bases and J by 2 bases. The germline V gene encodes CDR1 KGHSH and CDR2 LQKENI. This CDR3 is 15 amino acids long. The CDR3 region has the DNA TGTGCCAGCTTTACTACGACAGGGGCTAACACTGAAGCTTTCTTT. Its protein product is CASFTTTGANTEAFF.

The gene calls are TRBV5-8 and TRBJ2-3, with TRBD2 matching 13 bases. There are 16 residues in the CDR3. V dropped 2 bases and J dropped 4; count of bases not matched to a gene: 4. Germline values: CDR1 SGHTS, CDR2 YDEGEE. The CDR3 region has the DNA TGTGCCAGCAGCTTCGGGACTAGCGGGACAGCAGATACGCAGTATTTT. It is translated as CASSFGTSGTADTQYF.

A few counts support this clone. This chain links TRBV11-2 with TRBJ2-7, with 7 positions matching TRBD1. The germline V gene has CDR1 SGHAT and CDR2 FQNNGV. Trimming at V came to 0 bases and at J to 9 bases, leaving 11 bases not matched to a gene. The CDR3 runs to 15 residues. In DNA, the CDR3 is TGTGCCAGCAGCTTAGATGTGGGACAGTACCCAAGGCAGTACTTC. As protein: CASSLDVGQYPRQYF.

This clone was observed a single time. The chain couples TRBV6-5 to TRBJ1-1, with D unresolved. There are 13 residues in the CDR3. Germline V CDR1 and CDR2: MNHEY, SVGAGI. V was cut by 8 bases and J by 1 base, with 11 bases left in between. The CDR3 region has the DNA TGTGCCAGCCCCCCCATGTGGAACACTGAAGCTTTCTTT. Protein sequence: CASPPMWNTEAFF.

This clone turned up a few times. The rearrangement joins TRBV18 to TRBJ1-1; no clear D gene. V lost 2 bases to trimming and J lost 4 bases, with 14 bases between them. Germline values: CDR1 KGHSH, CDR2 LQKENI. This CDR3 spans 15 amino acids. The DNA of the CDR3 is TGTGCCAGCTCACCAAATGTAGCCGAATTCACTGAAGCTTTCTTT. Protein product: CASSPNVAEFTEAFF.

V and J are TRBV6-5 and TRBJ1-2; 8 bases align to TRBD1. Unmatched junction bases numbered 3, after V lost 8 bases and J lost 7 bases. This CDR3 is built from 11 residues. Germline V lookup: CDR1 MNHEY, CDR2 SVGAGI. The chain's CDR3 is CASPTGGGYTF. Here the CDR3 DNA reads TGTGCCAGCCCAACAGGGGGTGGCTACACCTTC.

The V gene is TRBV5-1, the J gene TRBJ2-1, with 9 positions matching TRBD2. This CDR3 is 15 amino acids long. V was clipped by 4 bases and J by 13 bases; unmatched bases: 15. From germline, CDR1 is SGHRS and CDR2 YFSETQ. Written as DNA, the CDR3 is TGCGCCAGCAGCCCCGAGCCACTAGCGGGTGGGGCCCAGTTCTTC. Translated, it gives CASSPEPLAGGAQFF.

This clone was observed a few times. The chain recombines TRBV7-2 with TRBJ2-2; D ambiguous. This CDR3 spans 14 amino acids. Trimming left V 1 base short and J 6 bases short, with 9 bases between. Germline loops: CDR1 SGHTA, CDR2 FQGNSA. The DNA for the CDR3 is TGTGCCAGCAGCTTAGATCTCAGGCCCGGGGAGCTGTTTTTT. Translating gives CASSLDLRPGELFF.

V gene TRBV7-9 combines with J gene TRBJ2-3, with 9 bases that match TRBD1. The CDR3 contains 14 residues. Germline V CDR1 and CDR2: SEHNR, FQNEAQ (reference sequence). V gave up 5 bases and J gave up 4 bases; unmatched junction bases: 4. The CDR3 bases are TGTGCCAGCAGCCCGGGACAGGGTTCAGATACGCAGTATTTT. It codes for CASSPGQGSDTQYF.

This clone was recorded once. The rearrangement joins TRBV7-2 to TRBJ2-3, with 7 bases fitting TRBD2. Germline V CDR1 and CDR2: SGHTA, FQGNSA. V lost 3 bases and J lost 11; bases outside the gene matches: 8. This CDR3 has 13 residues. CDR3 nucleotides: TGTGCCAGCAGCTTCGGGGTGGCTAGCGGGCAGTATTTT. Encoded protein: CASSFGVASGQYF.

This rearrangement joins TRBV28 to TRBJ2-3; 7 nucleotides agree with TRBD1. Germline V gene lookup returns CDR1 MDHEN and CDR2 SYDVKM. The junction had 6 bases not matched to a gene; V was cut back by 5 bases and J by 1 base. CDR3 length equals 15 residues. CDR3 nucleotides: TGTGCCAGCAGTCGACAGGGATGGGGCACAGATACGCAGTATTTT. Translating gives CASSRQGWGTDTQYF.

CDR3: CASSLPSGTTDTQYF. CDR3 in DNA: TGTGCCAGCAGCTTGCCTAGCGGGACCACAGATACGCAGTATTTT. This chain links TRBV5-6 with TRBJ2-3; 9 positions match TRBD2. After removal of 1 base from V and 2 bases from J, the junction contained 2 bases not matched to a gene. Germline V CDR1 and CDR2: SGHDT, YYEEEE. The CDR3 runs 15 residues.

The chain couples TRBV19 to TRBJ2-1; TRBD1 agrees at 10 bases. Per germline, CDR1 LNHDA and CDR2 SQIVND (reference sequence). The CDR3 contains 16 residues. The ends lost 4 bases at V and 6 bases at J; junction bases unmatched: 9. The CDR3 spells CASSTARDRGTNEQFF. CDR3 sequence (DNA): TGTGCCAGTAGTACCGCTAGGGACAGGGGCACCAATGAGCAGTTCTTC.

The rearrangement links TRBV10-3 to TRBJ2-1; the match to TRBD2 covers 9 bases. CDR3 length: 15 residues. V dropped 4 bases and J dropped 9; count of bases not matched to a gene: 10. CDR1 ENHRY and CDR2 SYGVKD come from the germline V gene. The CDR3 spells CAISGSAGGPAEQFF. The CDR3 nucleotides read TGTGCCATCAGTGGGAGTGCGGGAGGGCCAGCTGAGCAGTTCTTC.

This clone turned up a few times. The chain links TRBV6-1 to TRBJ1-1; perhaps TRBD1 as D (5 bases). Germline V lookup: CDR1 MNHNS, CDR2 SASEGT. V was trimmed by 2 bases and J by 0 bases, leaving 19 bases between them. This CDR3 spans 18 amino acids. The CDR3 protein is CASSEPPTLLRVNTEAFF. The CDR3 nucleotides read TGTGCCAGCAGTGAACCCCCTACTCTTCTCAGGGTGAACACTGAAGCTTTCTTT.